This is a list of T cell receptor beta chains from one sample in a study of T-cell reconstitution after alpha-beta-depleted transplantation in children. TCRdb recomputed calls from the PCR reads with MiXCR, one row per CDR3 protein. This repertoire shows hundreds of thousands of distinct CDR3 sequences, under 15% found once; its top ten account for 2.2%. The input for sequencing was PBMCs, mostly from graft donor cells, taken 360 days after TCRalphabeta/CD19-depleted stem cell transplant. These receptors were obtained from a male patient aged 10 to 17 who had a stem cell transplant for acute myeloid leukemia, so the T cells may come from the graft donor. CDR3s include the opening cysteine and the closing phenylalanine or tryptophan. Expanded clones get a size class; other rows say once, few or many, or leave the size out.

CSASTGTTNTGELFF	-	TRBV20-1	TRBJ2-2
CSVERLAWSSYNEQFF	many	TRBV29-1	TRBJ2-1
CASSEQGEYEQYF	-	TRBV25-1	TRBJ2-7
CASSLIGNTEAFF	many	TRBV7-3	TRBJ1-1
CASSARGALSEQYF	few	TRBV11-1	TRBJ2-7
CSARGLGNTGELFF	-	TRBV20-1	TRBJ2-2
CSVLTGYDYGYTF	many	TRBV29-1	TRBJ1-2
CASQGSYNEKLFF	-	TRBV10-3	TRBJ1-4
CASSFSPREETQYF	-	TRBV13	TRBJ2-5
CASSPGQGREAQYF	many	TRBV5-1	TRBJ2-3